Below, 31 T cell receptor beta chains from the same sample are listed, as sequenced in a study of PD-L1 blockade in urothelial cancer (dated by TCRdb to the late 2010s). The receptor library was made with the immunoSEQ multiplex PCR assay. TCRdb took this table from immuneACCESS and kept in-frame rearrangements with V and J called. Such tables lack part of the clones; where checked against another copy, unresolved V genes explain under half of the gap, and the rest is unexplained. The sample table contains tens of thousands of clones; only one count was recorded for around 90% of them. The ten biggest clones cover approximately 14% of the sample. Interpreted using the paper, the time point label stands for: pretreatment peripheral blood. The sample in question was PBMCs, obtained around atezolizumab (anti-PD-L1) treatment. The receptors come from a woman in her fifties or sixties with urothelial cancer.

This clone was seen only once. V is TRBV6-5 and J is TRBJ2-1; tentative D call: TRBD1 (6 bases). With 4 bases removed from V and 2 bases from J, the gap between germline ends came to 6 bases. The CDR3 runs to 13 residues. Germline V CDR1 and CDR2: MNHEY, SVGAGI. CDR3 sequence reads: CASSWGPYNEQFF. DNA for the CDR3: TGTGCCAGCAGTTGGGGGCCCTACAATGAGCAGTTCTTC.

This clone has only one observation. V is TRBV5-5 and J is TRBJ2-7; TRBD2 aligns across 9 bases. The CDR3 length is 14 residues. Unmatched junction bases numbered 2, after V lost 2 bases and J lost 2 bases. Germline V gene lookup returns CDR1 SGHKS and CDR2 YYEKEE (reference sequence). CDR3 in amino acids: CASSFGGGAYEQYF. The CDR3 region has the DNA TGTGCCAGCAGCTTTGGCGGGGGGGCCTACGAGCAGTACTTC.

The rearrangement links TRBV7-2 to TRBJ2-5, with D tentatively TRBD2 (6 bases). With 1 base removed from V and 7 bases from J, the gap between germline ends came to 19 bases. Germline loops: CDR1 SGHTA, CDR2 FQGNSA. The CDR3 sequence is 16 residues long. This CDR3 is CASSLGVGGEAGTQYF. CDR3 bases: TGTGCCAGCAGCTTAGGGGTGGGAGGTGAGGCTGGGACCCAGTACTTC.

The rearrangement links TRBV25-1 to TRBJ1-2; D perhaps matches TRBD1 (6 bases). The CDR3 runs to 14 residues. Germline V gene data show CDR1 as MGHDK and CDR2 as SYGVNS. V was trimmed by 1 base and J by 4 bases, leaving 10 bases between them. The CDR3 nucleotides are TGTGCCAGCAGTGAATTTGGGGGCGGCTATGGCTACACCTTC. Translation gives CASSEFGGGYGYTF.

The genes are TRBV15 and TRBJ1-4; TRBD1 might be the D (5 bases). V gave up 0 bases and J gave up 7 bases, with 27 bases separating them. This CDR3 comprises 20 residues. From germline, CDR1 is LNHNV and CDR2 YYDKDF (reference sequence). The CDR3 sequence: CATSRELVAGHTSGGEKLFF. In nucleotides, the CDR3 is TGTGCCACCAGCAGAGAATTAGTCGCAGGGCACACCTCAGGCGGTGAAAAACTGTTTTTT.

This clone was recorded only once. The J gene is TRBJ1-4, the V gene TRBV19; 7 bases match TRBD1. V lost 7 bases and J lost 3; bases outside the gene matches: 5. Germline V gene lookup returns CDR1 LNHDA and CDR2 SQIVND (reference sequence). There are 14 residues in the CDR3. This CDR3 is CASTPQGPNEKLFF. As DNA, the CDR3 is TGTGCCAGTACCCCACAGGGGCCTAATGAAAAACTGTTTTTT.

J is TRBJ2-2 and V is TRBV5-1, with D possibly matching TRBD2 (6 bases). V gave up 3 bases and J gave up 1 base, with 10 bases separating them. Germline-derived CDR1 and CDR2 are SGHRS and YFSETQ. CDR3 length equals 15 residues. This chain's CDR3 is CASSSLGGNTGELFF. In DNA, the CDR3 is TGCGCCAGCAGCTCTTTGGGGGGGAACACCGGGGAGCTGTTTTTT.

This sequence joins TRBV6-6 and TRBJ1-5; D is ambiguous. The germline gives CDR1 MNHNY, CDR2 SVGAGI (reference sequence). The V gene lost 0 bases and the J gene lost 2 bases, with 11 bases spanning the gap. The CDR3 is 16 amino acids. The CDR3 DNA reads as TGTGCCAGCAGTTACTCAGAGGAATGGGGCAATCAGCCCCAGCATTTT. Protein product: CASSYSEEWGNQPQHF.

As to this clone: The junction shows a germline mismatch at one end, possibly a read error. V is TRBV2 and J is TRBJ2-7; TRBD1 might be the D (5 bases). Per germline, CDR1 SNHLY and CDR2 FYNNEI. The CDR3 is 12 residues long. The CDR3 DNA reads as TGTGCCACCAGTCAGGGCTCCTACGAGCAGTACTTC. Residues: CATSQGSYEQYF. The full variable domain, its missing parts supplied by reference TRBV2 and TRBJ2-7, is EPEVTQTPSHQVTQMGQEVILRCVPISNHLYFYWYRQILGQKVEFLVSFYNNEISEKSEIFDDQFSVERPDGSNFTLKIRSTKLEDSAMYFCATSQGSYEQYFGPGTRLTVT.

The chain joins TRBV29-1 to TRBJ2-7, with D possibly TRBD2 on 7 matching bases. Germline CDR1 reads SQVTM; CDR2 reads ANQGSEA. V lost 6 bases and J 2 bases, leaving 14 bases between the germline ends. This CDR3 comprises 13 residues. CDR3 sequence: CSVAGGLTYEQYF. CDR3 DNA sequence: TGCAGCGTGGCCGGGGGGCTGACCTACGAGCAGTACTTC.

The chain uses TRBV27 and TRBJ2-5, with a tentative D call TRBD1 (6 bases). The germline V gene has CDR1 MNHEY and CDR2 SMNVEV (reference sequence). The CDR3 extends over 16 amino acids. Trimming removed 0 bases from V and 1 base from J, with 12 bases in between. CDR3 DNA sequence: TGTGCCAGCAGTTTATCTACAGGGACCACCCAAGAGACCCAGTACTTC. Amino acid sequence: CASSLSTGTTQETQYF.

The sample holds one count of this clone. The CDR3 region is CASSFGQGIAEAFF. For the CDR3, the DNA is TGTGCCAGCAGCTTCGGACAGGGGATCGCTGAAGCTTTCTTT. The chain couples TRBV7-8 to TRBJ1-1, with TRBD1 matching over 9 bases. Trimming cost V 3 bases and J 6 bases; bases outside gene matches: 5. There are 14 residues in the CDR3. Germline V gene lookup returns CDR1 SGHVS and CDR2 FQNEAQ.

V gene TRBV28 combines with J gene TRBJ2-5, with 8 bases fitting TRBD1. Germline V lookup: CDR1 MDHEN, CDR2 SYDVKM. V gave up 5 bases and J gave up 2 bases; unmatched junction bases: 10. This CDR3 spans 16 amino acids. This CDR3 reads CASSHETGALQETQYF. The CDR3, as DNA: TGTGCCAGCAGTCACGAGACAGGGGCACTTCAAGAGACCCAGTACTTC. The full variable domain, completed using reference TRBV28 and TRBJ2-5, is DVKVTQSSRYLVKRTGEKVFLECVQDMDHENMFWYRQDPGLGLRLIYFSYDVKMKEKGDIPEGYSVSREKKERFSLILESASTNQTSMYLCASSHETGALQETQYFGPGTRLLVL.

The V call is TRBV27, the J call TRBJ2-7; D ambiguous. This CDR3 spans 13 amino acids. The V end was cut by 3 bases, the J end by 0 bases, with 6 bases between. Looked up from germline, CDR1 is MNHEY and CDR2 is SMNVEV (reference sequence). For the CDR3, the DNA is TGTGCCAGCAGTTTCGGTATCTCCTACGAGCAGTACTTC. It translates to CASSFGISYEQYF.

The V call is TRBV5-1, the J call TRBJ1-1; TRBD1 agrees at 7 bases. The CDR3 spans 14 residues. Germline loops: CDR1 SGHRS, CDR2 YFSETQ. V lost 5 bases, J lost 0 bases, and 4 bases stayed unmatched. CDR3 sequence: CASRSGQLNTEAFF. CDR3 bases: TGCGCCAGCAGGTCGGGACAGTTGAACACTGAAGCTTTCTTT. The full variable domain, rest sourced from reference TRBV5-1 and TRBJ1-1, is KAGVTQTPRYLIKTRGQQVTLSCSPISGHRSVSWYQQTPGQGLQFLFEYFSETQRNKGNFPGRFSGRQFSNSRSEMNVSTLELGDSALYLCASRSGQLNTEAFFGQGTRLTVV.

This sequence joins TRBV19 and TRBJ1-5; D is uncertain. V dropped 7 bases and J dropped 0 bases, with 13 bases sitting between them. The V gene's germline CDR1 is LNHDA and CDR2 SQIVND (reference sequence). CDR3 length: 15 amino acids. The CDR3 region is CASTIQRDSNQPQHF. The CDR3 region has the DNA TGTGCCAGTACCATACAGAGAGATAGCAATCAGCCCCAGCATTTT. Full variable domain (rest looked up from reference TRBV19 and TRBJ1-5): DGGITQSPKYLFRKEGQNVTLSCEQNLNHDAMYWYRQDPGQGLRLIYYSQIVNDFQKGDIAEGYSVSREKKESFPLTVTSAQKNPTAFYLCASTIQRDSNQPQHFGDGTRLSIL.

V usage is TRBV27 and J usage is TRBJ2-3; D remains unclear. The CDR3 consists of 11 residues. Germline assignment: CDR1 MNHEY and CDR2 SMNVEV (reference sequence). V was trimmed by 10 bases and J by 2 bases, leaving 7 bases between them. CDR3 nucleotides: TGTGCCATCGGAGACACAGATACGCAGTATTTT. Amino acid sequence: CAIGDTDTQYF.

V usage is TRBV29-1 and J usage is TRBJ1-1; D perhaps matches TRBD1 (6 bases). V was clipped by 5 bases and J by 6 bases, with 16 bases between them. Germline CDR1 is SQVTM and CDR2 is ANQGSEA. The CDR3 has 13 amino acids. CDR3 sequence: CSVTQARGAEAFF. The CDR3 region has the DNA TGCAGCGTTACTCAAGCCAGGGGCGCTGAAGCTTTCTTT.

In this sample, this clone turned up a few times. The rearrangement joins TRBV9 to TRBJ1-1; 7 bases map to TRBD1. The CDR3 has 14 residues. The germline gives CDR1 SGDLS, CDR2 YYNGEE. Losses at the gene ends were 0 bases for V and 5 bases for J; bases not matched to a gene: 4. The CDR3 nucleotides read TGTGCCAGCAGCGTAGGGTCAGGGGGGACTGAAGCTTTCTTT. It is translated as CASSVGSGGTEAFF.

V gene TRBV25-1 combines with J gene TRBJ1-1; 7 nucleotides line up with TRBD1. Trimming took 4 bases from V and 5 from J; bases not matched to a gene: 4. Germline V lookup: CDR1 MGHDK, CDR2 SYGVNS. The CDR3 contains 13 residues. The CDR3, as DNA: TGTGCCAGCAGTGGACAGGGCGGAACTGAAGCTTTCTTT. Its translation is CASSGQGGTEAFF.

The genes are TRBV4-3 and TRBJ2-5; a possible D gene is TRBD1 (5 bases). Germline CDR1 and CDR2: LGHNA and YSLEER. CDR3 length: 17 residues. The ends were cut back, 2 bases at V and 1 base at J, with 17 bases in the middle. Written as DNA, the CDR3 is TGCGCCAGCAGCCAAAGTGTTGCAGGGTTGTTCCAAGAGACCCAGTACTTC. Its translation is CASSQSVAGLFQETQYF.

The sample holds one count of this clone. J is TRBJ2-5 and V is TRBV6-5; tentative D call: TRBD1 (6 bases). Germline CDR1 and CDR2: MNHEY and SVGAGI. The ends were cut back, 5 bases at V and 3 bases at J, with 16 bases in the middle. There are 15 residues in the CDR3. CDR3 sequence (DNA): TGTGCCAGCAGTGGAGTGGGCGAGGGGGAAGAGACCCAGTACTTC. The encoded protein is CASSGVGEGEETQYF.

CDR3 in amino acids: CSVYGTGGSSEYNEQFF. The DNA of the CDR3 is TGCAGCGTTTACGGGACAGGGGGCTCTAGCGAATACAATGAGCAGTTCTTC. The genes are TRBV29-1 and TRBJ2-1, with 12 bases fitting TRBD1. The CDR3 has 17 residues. Germline loops: CDR1 SQVTM, CDR2 ANQGSEA. Trimming cost V 5 bases and J 4 bases; bases outside gene matches: 12.

This clone has just one count. This chain uses TRBV4-1 with TRBJ2-3; D might be TRBD2 (5 bases). Germline V gene sequence: CDR1 MGHRA, CDR2 YSYEKL. The CDR3 length is 16 residues. Trimming removed 0 bases at V and 3 bases at J, with 13 bases between. The CDR3 spells CASSQEKGRVTDTQYF. In DNA, the CDR3 is TGCGCCAGCAGCCAAGAAAAAGGGCGGGTAACAGATACGCAGTATTTT.

The chain employs TRBV5-1 and TRBJ1-6; 7 bases line up with TRBD1. V shed 0 bases, J shed 8 bases, and the junction held 8 bases outside the gene matches. Germline V gene sequence: CDR1 SGHRS, CDR2 YFSETQ. The CDR3 is 16 residues long. DNA for the CDR3: TGCGCCAGCAGCTTGGCCGGGGACAGAAACTATTCACCCCTCCACTTT. Protein product: CASSLAGDRNYSPLHF.

The chain recombines TRBV19 with TRBJ2-2; perhaps TRBD2 as D (6 bases). Germline V lookup: CDR1 LNHDA, CDR2 SQIVND (reference sequence). The CDR3 has 14 amino acids. The V and J ends lost 5 bases and 7 bases respectively, with 14 bases between them. The DNA of the CDR3 is TGTGCCAGTAGTGTGTCGGAGGGGATCGGGGAGCTGTTTTTT. It is translated as CASSVSEGIGELFF.

This clone was counted once. The J gene is TRBJ2-4, the V gene TRBV9, with D unclear. From germline, CDR1 is SGDLS and CDR2 YYNGEE. The V end was cut by 0 bases, the J end by 5 bases, with 12 bases between. The CDR3 extends over 15 amino acids. For the CDR3, the DNA is TGTGCCAGCAGCGTAGGACTCCCGACCGAAAACATTCAGTACTTC. It translates to CASSVGLPTENIQYF.

The rearrangement joins TRBV20-1 to TRBJ1-1, with a possible D match to TRBD1 (6 bases). V lost 8 bases and J lost 3, with 10 bases in between. The CDR3 length is 11 residues. The germline V gene encodes CDR1 DFQATT and CDR2 SNEGSKA (reference sequence). The CDR3 spells CSSPGDTEAFF. The DNA of the CDR3 is TGCAGTTCTCCAGGGGACACTGAAGCTTTCTTT.

The rearrangement joins TRBV29-1 to TRBJ2-7, with TRBD2 matching 7 bases. The V gene end was trimmed by 7 bases and the J gene end by 0 bases; junction bases not matched to a gene: 12. The CDR3 extends over 15 amino acids. The germline CDR1 and CDR2 sequences are SQVTM and ANQGSEA. CDR3: CSAASTSSHSYEQYF. DNA of the CDR3: TGCAGCGCAGCATCGACTAGCTCTCACTCCTACGAGCAGTACTTC.

V is TRBV2 and J is TRBJ1-1; 7 bases fit TRBD1. After removal of 5 bases from V and 4 bases from J, the junction contained 7 bases not matched to a gene. The germline V gene encodes CDR1 SNHLY and CDR2 FYNNEI. The CDR3 is 14 residues long. The CDR3 nucleotides are TGTGCCAGCAGTCGACAGGGAGACGTCACTGAAGCTTTCTTT. It encodes CASSRQGDVTEAFF.

The chain carries TRBV5-6 and TRBJ2-3; 7 positions match TRBD2. The trim removed 4 bases at V and 2 bases at J, leaving 4 bases unmatched. The CDR3 length is 14 residues. The V gene's germline CDR1 is SGHDT and CDR2 YYEEEE. The CDR3 here is CASSKSGATDTQYF. The DNA for the CDR3 is TGTGCCAGCAGCAAAAGCGGGGCCACAGATACGCAGTATTTT.